The T cell receptor beta chain described here comes from a study of technical replicates of blood from several donors. The assay was immunoSEQ multiplex PCR, and TCRdb's table has in-frame clones only and misses some. This table has 60,000 to 90,000 clones, approximately 97% appearing once. V gave up 2 bases and J gave up 7 bases, with 11 bases separating them. CDR3 length: 13 residues. Germline CDR1 is MDHEN and CDR2 is SYDVKM. The count of this clone is one. J is TRBJ1-1 and V is TRBV28; D is uncertain. This receptor was identified in a human donor in good health. The sequencing input was T cells isolated from PBMCs. CDR3 DNA sequence: TGTGCCAGCAGTTTAACGGGAACGGGTGAAGCTTTCTTT. Protein sequence: CASSLTGTGEAFF.